The 30 T cell receptor beta chains listed next were all sequenced from one sample in a study of beta chain features in type 1 diabetes. Of the isolated RNA, all was reverse transcribed, and so the sequenced material was expressed TCRB transcripts. Sequencing was performed with immunoSEQ multiplex PCR; in TCRdb, only in-frame clones are kept and a portion is missing. Of about 360,000 clones in the sample, roughly 12% were seen once. Sequenced sample: naive CD4+ T cells from blood. The origin of the receptors is a man in his late teens or twenties in good health.

This chain joins TRBV7-2 and TRBJ2-5; D gene uncertain. The CDR3 length is 13 residues. Trimming removed 2 bases at V and 1 base at J, with 5 bases between. From germline, CDR1 is SGHTA and CDR2 FQGNSA. The CDR3 spells CASSLMAQETQYF. DNA for the CDR3: TGTGCCAGCAGCTTAATGGCCCAAGAGACCCAGTACTTC.

The V and J genes are TRBV28 and TRBJ1-1; D might be TRBD1 (5 bases). CDR1 and CDR2 (germline): MDHEN, SYDVKM. This CDR3 comprises 13 residues. V was shortened by 6 bases and J by 2 bases, with 10 bases between the two germline ends. CDR3 nucleotides: TGTGCCAGCAGAGAAGGGGTTAACACTGAAGCTTTCTTT. Translation gives CASREGVNTEAFF.

This clone was seen more than once but under ten times. The genes are TRBV5-1 and TRBJ2-3; D possibly corresponds to TRBD2 (6 bases). Germline V gene lookup returns CDR1 SGHRS and CDR2 YFSETQ. CDR3 size: 15 residues. The V end lost 0 bases, the J end lost 3 bases, and 11 bases lay between the germline ends. The CDR3 is CASSLVAGRTDTQYF. In nucleotides, the CDR3 is TGCGCCAGCAGCTTGGTTGCAGGGAGGACAGATACGCAGTATTTT.

The rearrangement links TRBV5-1 to TRBJ2-6; perhaps TRBD2 as D (5 bases). The CDR3 spans 15 residues. Germline V lookup: CDR1 SGHRS, CDR2 YFSETQ. V shed 6 bases and J shed 0 bases, with 10 bases lying between them. CDR3 in DNA: TGCGCCAGCAATGAGGGTCTCTCTGGGGCCAACGTCCTGACTTTC. As protein: CASNEGLSGANVLTF.

This rearrangement joins TRBV19 to TRBJ2-1; 10 bases are a match to TRBD2. CDR1 LNHDA and CDR2 SQIVND come from the germline V gene (reference sequence). The length of the CDR3 is 14 residues. With V trimmed by 4 bases and J by 7 bases, 4 bases remained unmatched. The CDR3 nucleotides are TGTGCCAGTAGTAAGCGGGGGGGCCGGAATGAGCAGTTCTTC. Translation gives CASSKRGGRNEQFF.

This clone was observed a few times. The V and J genes are TRBV4-2 and TRBJ2-7, with no clear D. The CDR3 is 14 amino acids. V was shortened by 4 bases and J by 3 bases, with 13 bases between the two germline ends. From germline, CDR1 is LGHNA and CDR2 YNFKEQ. In DNA, the CDR3 is TGTGCCAGCAGCCGAAGTGGGCAAAACTACGAGCAGTACTTC. Translated: CASSRSGQNYEQYF.

The CDR3 DNA is TGCGCCAGCAGCTTAAGAGTTTCAGCCACCGGGGGGGAGCAGTACTTC. Translating it yields CASSLRVSATGGEQYF. This chain joins TRBV5-1 and TRBJ2-7; 7 bases map to TRBD2. V lost 2 bases and J lost 7; bases outside the gene matches: 15. Germline V gene sequence: CDR1 SGHRS, CDR2 YFSETQ. This CDR3 comprises 16 residues.

This clone was picked up a small number of times. The chain recombines TRBV25-1 with TRBJ2-2, with D perhaps TRBD2 (8 bases). Looked up from germline, CDR1 is MGHDK and CDR2 is SYGVNS. Trimming pared 6 bases from V and 7 bases from J, leaving 21 bases between. The CDR3 sequence is 16 residues long. CDR3 residues: CASSLGGREGVGELFF. The CDR3 nucleotides read TGTGCCAGCAGCCTAGGGGGCCGGGAGGGGGTCGGGGAGCTGTTTTTT.

The gene calls are TRBV5-4 and TRBJ1-1; tentative D call: TRBD1 (5 bases). Germline assignment: CDR1 SGHNT and CDR2 YYREEE (reference sequence). Trimming took off 0 bases at V and 7 bases at J, with 13 bases between the two ends. The CDR3 sequence is 14 residues long. CDR3 loop: CASSLERGYGEAFF. For the CDR3, the DNA is TGTGCCAGCAGCTTGGAACGGGGGTACGGTGAAGCTTTCTTT.

V gene TRBV9 combines with J gene TRBJ1-2; D might be TRBD1 (5 bases). V lost 6 bases and J lost 4, with 13 bases in between. The germline CDR1 and CDR2 sequences are SGDLS and YYNGEE. CDR3 size: 13 residues. CDR3: CASNSGRTYGYTF. The CDR3 DNA sequence: TGTGCCAGCAACTCAGGGAGGACCTATGGCTACACCTTC.

This clone occurred a few times. V is TRBV21-1 and J is TRBJ1-6; the table's D call TRBD1 went unverified against the DNA. TRBV21-1 is reported as a pseudogene. This CDR3 has 18 residues. The CDR3 DNA reads TGTGCCAGCAGCATCCGGGGACAGCCCTCGTACCATAATTCACCCCTCCACTTT. It is translated as CASSIRGQPSYHNSPLHF.

The V gene is TRBV12-5, the J gene TRBJ1-2; TRBD1 matches 7 bases. CDR1 is LGHNT and CDR2 is FRNRAP in the germline V gene. The CDR3 length is 14 residues. Trimming cost V 2 bases and J 8 bases; bases outside gene matches: 8. The CDR3 here is CASGLTGTDEGYTF. The CDR3 nucleotides are TGTGCTAGTGGTTTGACCGGGACAGACGAAGGCTACACCTTC.

This clone was seen more than once but under ten times. The CDR3 nucleotides read TGCGCCAGCTTTTCCGGGACAGGGCGGGGTGAGCAGTACTTC. The encoded protein is CASFSGTGRGEQYF. V is TRBV5-1 and J is TRBJ2-7; 9 positions agree with TRBD1. The CDR3 spans 14 residues. J gave up 7 bases and V 7 bases, and 12 bases lay outside the gene matches. Germline V gene sequence: CDR1 SGHRS, CDR2 YFSETQ.

This clone has just a few counts. The gene calls are TRBV11-2 and TRBJ2-5; D is unresolved. The CDR3 runs to 13 residues. V was clipped by 7 bases and J by 5 bases, with 14 bases between them. Germline loops: CDR1 SGHAT, CDR2 FQNNGV. For the CDR3, the DNA is TGTGCCAGCACCATTGGCCTCGGGGAGACCCAGTACTTC. Translation gives CASTIGLGETQYF.

Only a few counts were recorded for this clone. Compared with germline, one end of the junction differs, possibly owing to a read error. This rearrangement joins TRBV7-7 to TRBJ2-4; 7 bases align to TRBD2. Germline loops: CDR1 SSHAT, CDR2 FNYEAQ (reference sequence). The CDR3 totals 13 residues. CDR3 nucleotide sequence: TGTGCTAGCAGCGACGACCCGGGGAGGGTTCAGTACTTC. Its protein is CASSDDPGRVQYF.

This clone was seen a handful of times. The J gene is TRBJ2-1, the V gene TRBV9; tentative D call: TRBD2 (6 bases). Germline-derived CDR1 and CDR2 are SGDLS and YYNGEE. This CDR3 comprises 15 residues. Trimming stripped 4 bases from V and 0 bases from J, with 11 bases between. The CDR3 loop reads CASSRGDSSYNEQFF. The CDR3 DNA follows: TGTGCCAGCAGCCGCGGGGATAGCTCCTACAATGAGCAGTTCTTC.

This clone has a handful of counts. The chain uses TRBV10-3 and TRBJ2-5, with D unclear. The germline gives CDR1 ENHRY, CDR2 SYGVKD. The ends were cut back, 4 bases at V and 1 base at J, with 7 bases in the middle. CDR3 length equals 13 residues. This chain's CDR3 is CAISAPFQETQYF. CDR3 sequence (DNA): TGTGCCATCAGTGCCCCGTTCCAAGAGACCCAGTACTTC.

The chain recombines TRBV27 with TRBJ2-7; D is possibly TRBD2 (5 bases). Per germline, CDR1 MNHEY and CDR2 SMNVEV (reference sequence). This CDR3 is built from 12 residues. Between the trimmed V and J ends, which lost 4 bases and 3 bases, there was a span of 7 bases. The CDR3 protein is CASSSGLYEQYF. The CDR3 nucleotides read TGTGCCAGCAGTTCAGGACTCTACGAGCAGTACTTC.

This clone was detected a few times. The chain recombines TRBV28 with TRBJ1-1; TRBD1 aligns across 7 bases. CDR3 length: 15 residues. Germline CDR1 and CDR2: MDHEN and SYDVKM. V trimming: 8 bases; J trimming: 1 base; junction bases outside the gene matches: 10. The CDR3 sequence: CASLTPDRRNTEAFF. The CDR3 nucleotides read TGTGCCAGCCTCACACCGGACAGGAGGAACACTGAAGCTTTCTTT.

This clone was detected only a few times. V usage is TRBV28 and J usage is TRBJ1-5; D not certain. The length of the CDR3 is 14 residues. The V end was cut by 3 bases, the J end by 1 base, with 7 bases between. CDR1 and CDR2 from the germline V gene are MDHEN and SYDVKM. In nucleotides, the CDR3 is TGTGCCAGCAGTTTTCACCAGAGCAATCAGCCCCAGCATTTT. Translating it yields CASSFHQSNQPQHF.

Only a few counts were recorded for this clone. The sample holds other DNA sequences that translate to the same CDR3. The gene calls are TRBV28 and TRBJ2-3; D may be TRBD1 (5 bases). Germline V lookup: CDR1 MDHEN, CDR2 SYDVKM. Trimming cost V 3 bases and J 3 bases, with 7 bases left between them. The CDR3 length is 13 residues. CDR3 region: CASSFPGTDTQYF. The CDR3 DNA reads TGTGCCAGCAGTTTCCCAGGGACAGATACGCAGTATTTT.

V and J are TRBV7-2 and TRBJ2-1; D remains ambiguous. V lost 1 base and J lost 6, with 7 bases in between. The CDR3 runs 13 residues. Germline CDR1 reads SGHTA; CDR2 reads FQGNSA. The CDR3 sequence is CASSLGAPNEQFF. The CDR3 DNA sequence: TGTGCCAGCAGCTTAGGGGCCCCCAATGAGCAGTTCTTC.

This clone was counted a few times. The genes are TRBV5-4 and TRBJ2-1; D may be TRBD2 (5 bases). V lost 4 bases to trimming and J lost 0 bases, with 14 bases between them. The CDR3 is 16 residues long. Germline CDR1 is SGHNT and CDR2 is YYREEE (reference sequence). The CDR3 sequence is CASSPLSVSSYNEQFF. The CDR3 nucleotides read TGTGCCAGCAGCCCTCTTAGCGTGAGCTCCTACAATGAGCAGTTCTTC.

This clone was observed once. The rearrangement links TRBV5-1 to TRBJ1-6, with D perhaps matching TRBD1 (5 bases). V dropped 0 bases and J dropped 8 bases, with 12 bases sitting between them. The CDR3 totals 15 residues. Germline CDR1 SGHRS, CDR2 YFSETQ. The DNA of the CDR3 is TGCGCCAGCAGCTTGGAACAGGTTGGGGATTCACCCCTCCACTTT. It codes for CASSLEQVGDSPLHF.

This clone was seen a handful of times. The V call is TRBV30, the J call TRBJ2-5; D may be TRBD1 (5 bases). CDR3 length: 11 amino acids. V was shortened by 4 bases and J by 5 bases, with 8 bases between the two germline ends. CDR1 is GTSNPN and CDR2 is SVGIG in the germline V gene (reference sequence). CDR3 loop: CAWTGLETQYF. Here the CDR3 DNA reads TGTGCCTGGACAGGGCTGGAGACCCAGTACTTC.

The chain employs TRBV5-4 and TRBJ2-7; D is unresolved. Looked up from germline, CDR1 is SGHNT and CDR2 is YYREEE (reference sequence). This CDR3 has 11 amino acids. Between the trimmed V and J ends, which lost 4 bases and 6 bases, there was a span of 8 bases. For the CDR3, the DNA is TGTGCCAGCAGCCGAGAGGTCGAGCAGTACTTC. Amino acid sequence: CASSREVEQYF.

This clone was counted between two and nine times. The chain has TRBV2 and TRBJ2-1, with 8 bases lining up with TRBD2. The CDR3 is made up of 15 amino acids. V was clipped by 3 bases and J by 2 bases; unmatched bases: 3. The V gene's germline CDR1 is SNHLY and CDR2 FYNNEI. DNA of the CDR3: TGTGCCAGCAGTGAGAGCGGGGGAACCTACAATGAGCAGTTCTTC. It encodes CASSESGGTYNEQFF.

The chain employs TRBV19 and TRBJ2-6; 8 positions agree with TRBD1. After removal of 2 bases from V and 3 bases from J, the junction contained 6 bases not matched to a gene. Germline CDR1 LNHDA, CDR2 SQIVND (reference sequence). The CDR3 totals 17 residues. CDR3 bases: TGTGCCAGTAGTATACCCCGGACAGGGCATGGGGCCAACGTCCTGACTTTC. As protein: CASSIPRTGHGANVLTF.

This CDR3 is CASSTGTSGGNEQFF. As DNA, the CDR3 is TGTGCCAGTAGTACCGGGACTAGCGGGGGCAATGAGCAGTTCTTC. This rearrangement joins TRBV19 to TRBJ2-1; TRBD2 aligns across 14 bases. Germline CDR1 is LNHDA and CDR2 is SQIVND (reference sequence). The CDR3 is 15 amino acids. The V gene end was trimmed by 4 bases and the J gene end by 6 bases; junction bases not matched to a gene: 2.

This clone was seen more than once but under ten times. This rearrangement joins TRBV7-2 to TRBJ2-7; 8 bases are shared with TRBD1. The length of the CDR3 is 13 residues. Per the germline V gene, CDR1 is SGHTA and CDR2 is FQGNSA. Trimming at V came to 5 bases and at J to 6 bases, leaving 6 bases not matched to a gene. CDR3 coding DNA: TGTGCCAGCAGCCCATCCAGGGGGCCCGAGCAGTACTTC. Translated: CASSPSRGPEQYF. The whole variable domain, filled in from reference TRBV7-2 and TRBJ2-7, reads GAGVSQSPSNKVTEKGKDVELRCDPISGHTALYWYRQSLGQGLEFLIYFQGNSAPDKSGLPSDRFSAERTGGSVSTLTIQRTQQEDSAVYLCASSPSRGPEQYFGPGTRLTVT.